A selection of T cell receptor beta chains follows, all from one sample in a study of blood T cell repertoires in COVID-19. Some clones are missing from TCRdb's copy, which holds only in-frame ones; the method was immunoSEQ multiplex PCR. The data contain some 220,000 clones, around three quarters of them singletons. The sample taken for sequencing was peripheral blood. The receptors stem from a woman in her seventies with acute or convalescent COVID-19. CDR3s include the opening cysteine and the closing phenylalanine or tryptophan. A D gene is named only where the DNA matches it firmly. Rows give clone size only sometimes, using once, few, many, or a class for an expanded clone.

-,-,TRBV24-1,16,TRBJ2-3,TGTGCCACCAGTGATCCCGGGGGTCCGGATGCAGATACGCAGTATTTT,CATSDPGGPDADTQYF
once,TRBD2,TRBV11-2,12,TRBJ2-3,TGTGCCAGCAGCCCCCAACTAGCGACGCAGTATTTT,CASSPQLATQYF
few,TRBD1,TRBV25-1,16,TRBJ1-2,TGTGCCAGCAGTGGGGGACAGGGGGAGGATAACTATGGCTACACCTTC,CASSGGQGEDNYGYTF
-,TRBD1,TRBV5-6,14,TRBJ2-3,TGTGCCAGCAGCCCGGACAGGGGTAAAGGTACGCAGTATTTT,CASSPDRGKGTQYF
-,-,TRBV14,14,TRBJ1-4,TGTGCCAGCAGCCGTCAGGGCGGCAAGGAAAAACTGTTTTTT,CASSRQGGKEKLFF
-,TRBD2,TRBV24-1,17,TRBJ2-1,TGTGCCACCAGCTCCGGGACTAGCGGGGGGATCTACAATGAGCAGTTCTTC,CATSSGTSGGIYNEQFF
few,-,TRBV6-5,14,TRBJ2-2,TGTGCCAGCAGAAAAGCGGCGAACACCGGGGAGCTGTTTTTT,CASRKAANTGELFF
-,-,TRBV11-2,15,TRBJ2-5,TGTGCCAGCAGCTTATTCCTCTCAGGGGCGGAGACCCAGTACTTC,CASSLFLSGAETQYF
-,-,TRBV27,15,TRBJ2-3,TGTGCCAGCTCTCTGTCAGGGGCGAGCACAGATACGCAGTATTTT,CASSLSGASTDTQYF
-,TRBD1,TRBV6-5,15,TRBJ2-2,TGTGCCAGCGGCCCGGGACAGGGTAACACCGGGGAGCTGTTTTTT,CASGPGQGNTGELFF
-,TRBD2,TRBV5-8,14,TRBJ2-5,TGTGCCAGCAGTCCCGGGACTAGTGGGGAGACCCAGTACTTC,CASSPGTSGETQYF
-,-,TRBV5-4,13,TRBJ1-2,TGTGCCAGCAGCTTAAGTGTTGAGTATGGCTACACCTTC,CASSLSVEYGYTF
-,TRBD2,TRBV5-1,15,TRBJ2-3,TGCGCCAGCAGGCTTACGGGGGGGTACACAGATACGCAGTATTTT,CASRLTGGYTDTQYF
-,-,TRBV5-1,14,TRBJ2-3,TGCGCCAGCAGCTTGGCACAGTACACAGATACGCAGTATTTT,CASSLAQYTDTQYF
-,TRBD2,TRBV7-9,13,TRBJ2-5,TGTGCCGGGGGGGGACTAGCAGCGGAGACCCAGTACTTC,CAGGGLAAETQYF
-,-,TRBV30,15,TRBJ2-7,TGTGCCTGGAGTGGGGGGTCACCGGGGGAATACGAGCAGTACTTC,CAWSGGSPGEYEQYF
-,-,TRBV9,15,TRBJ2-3,TGTGCCAGCAGCCCTCAGGCCGGTAGCACAGATACGCAGTATTTT,CASSPQAGSTDTQYF
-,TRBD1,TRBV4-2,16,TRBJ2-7,TGTGCCAGCAGCCACTCGACAGGACAGGGTTCCTACGAGCAGTACTTC,CASSHSTGQGSYEQYF
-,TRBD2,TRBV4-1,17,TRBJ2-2,TGCGCCAGCAGCCGGGAACTAGCGGGGGGGCGTACCGGGGAGCTGTTTTTT,CASSRELAGGRTGELFF
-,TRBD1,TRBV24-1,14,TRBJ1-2,TGTGCCACCAGTGAGGGGACAGGGATCTATGGCTACACCTTC,CATSEGTGIYGYTF
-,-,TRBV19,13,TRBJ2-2,TGTGCCAGTAGTATAGAGTCCTCCGGGGAGCTGTTTTTT,CASSIESSGELFF
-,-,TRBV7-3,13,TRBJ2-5,TGTGCCAGCAGCCCATTTAATAGCCAGACCCAGTACTTC,CASSPFNSQTQYF
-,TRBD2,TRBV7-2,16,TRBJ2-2,TGTGCCAGCAGCTTTTCTAGCGGGGGGAGCACCGGGGAGCTGTTTTTT,CASSFSSGGSTGELFF
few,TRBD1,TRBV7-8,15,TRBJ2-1,TGTGCCAGCAGTCCCGACAGGGCGGGCTACAATGAGCAGTTCTTC,CASSPDRAGYNEQFF
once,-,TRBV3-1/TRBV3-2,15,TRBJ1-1,TGTGCCAGCAGCCAAGGGGGACTCATGAACACTGAAGCTTTCTTT,CASSQGGLMNTEAFF
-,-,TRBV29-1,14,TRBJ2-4,TGCAGCGTTGAAGAGGGGGCAGCCAAAAACATTCAGTACTTC,CSVEEGAAKNIQYF
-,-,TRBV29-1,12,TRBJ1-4,TGCAGCGTTGAACAGGGGAGTGAAAAACTGTTTTTT,CSVEQGSEKLFF
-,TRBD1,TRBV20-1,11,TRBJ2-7,TGCAGTGCATCACGACAGGGGCCCCAGTACTTC,CSASRQGPQYF
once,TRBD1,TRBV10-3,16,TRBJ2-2,TGTGCCATCAGTGAGTCGGGACAGGGTGGAGCCGGGGAGCTGTTTTTT,CAISESGQGGAGELFF
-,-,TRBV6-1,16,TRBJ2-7,TGTGCCAGCAGTGAATGGGCGGGGCCCGGGGAAAGCGAGCAGTACTTC,CASSEWAGPGESEQYF
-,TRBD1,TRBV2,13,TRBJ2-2,TGTGCCAGCAGCGGACAGGGTTTCCGGGAGCTGTTTTTT,CASSGQGFRELFF
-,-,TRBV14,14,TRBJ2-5,TGTGCCAGCAGCCCGGTCGAGGGCCTAGAGACCCAGTACTTC,CASSPVEGLETQYF
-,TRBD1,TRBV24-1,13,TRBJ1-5,TGTGCCACCAGCAAGACAGGGGACCAGCCCCAGCATTTT,CATSKTGDQPQHF
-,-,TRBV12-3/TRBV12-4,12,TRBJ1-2,TGTGCCAGCAGTTTGGCAGGGGCCGGCTACACCTTC,CASSLAGAGYTF
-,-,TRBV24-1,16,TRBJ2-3,TGTGCCACCAGTGCCGTGTCCCCAGGAAGTCTTGATACGCAGTATTTT,CATSAVSPGSLDTQYF
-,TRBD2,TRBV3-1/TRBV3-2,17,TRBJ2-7,TGTGCCAGCAGCCTTAGCAGCGGGGCTAGCGGGGGTTTTGTGCAGTACTTC,CASSLSSGASGGFVQYF
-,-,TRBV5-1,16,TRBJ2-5,TGCGCCAGCAGCCCCGGCCTGGACTCGCTCCGTGAGACCCAGTACTTC,CASSPGLDSLRETQYF
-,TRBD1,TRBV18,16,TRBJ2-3,TGTGCCAGCTCACTGGGGACAGGGGGTCTCACAGATACGCAGTATTTT,CASSLGTGGLTDTQYF
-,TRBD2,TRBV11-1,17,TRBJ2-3,TGTGCCAGCAGCTTAGCGAAGGCGGGGGGCAGCACAGATACGCAGTATTTT,CASSLAKAGGSTDTQYF
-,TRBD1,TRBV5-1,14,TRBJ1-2,TGCGCCAGCAGCTTGGGGGACAGTAACTATGGCTACACCTTC,CASSLGDSNYGYTF